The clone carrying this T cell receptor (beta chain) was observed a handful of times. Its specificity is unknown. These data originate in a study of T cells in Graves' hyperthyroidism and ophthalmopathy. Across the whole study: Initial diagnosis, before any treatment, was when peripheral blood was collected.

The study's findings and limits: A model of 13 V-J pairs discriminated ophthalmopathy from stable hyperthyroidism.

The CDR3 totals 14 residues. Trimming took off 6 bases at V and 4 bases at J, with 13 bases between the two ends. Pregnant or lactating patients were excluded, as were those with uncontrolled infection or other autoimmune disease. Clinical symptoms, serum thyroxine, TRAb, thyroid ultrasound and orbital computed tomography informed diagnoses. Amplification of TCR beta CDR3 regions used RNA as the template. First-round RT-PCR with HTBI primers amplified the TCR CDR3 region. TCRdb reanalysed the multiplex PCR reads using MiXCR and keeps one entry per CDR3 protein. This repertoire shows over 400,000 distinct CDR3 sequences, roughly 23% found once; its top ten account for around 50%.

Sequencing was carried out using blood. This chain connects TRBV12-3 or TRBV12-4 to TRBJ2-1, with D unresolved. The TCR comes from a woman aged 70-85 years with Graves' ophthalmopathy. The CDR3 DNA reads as TGTGCCAGCAGCCAAGTCGTCCCATACAATGAGCAGTTCTTC. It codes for CASSQVVPYNEQFF.